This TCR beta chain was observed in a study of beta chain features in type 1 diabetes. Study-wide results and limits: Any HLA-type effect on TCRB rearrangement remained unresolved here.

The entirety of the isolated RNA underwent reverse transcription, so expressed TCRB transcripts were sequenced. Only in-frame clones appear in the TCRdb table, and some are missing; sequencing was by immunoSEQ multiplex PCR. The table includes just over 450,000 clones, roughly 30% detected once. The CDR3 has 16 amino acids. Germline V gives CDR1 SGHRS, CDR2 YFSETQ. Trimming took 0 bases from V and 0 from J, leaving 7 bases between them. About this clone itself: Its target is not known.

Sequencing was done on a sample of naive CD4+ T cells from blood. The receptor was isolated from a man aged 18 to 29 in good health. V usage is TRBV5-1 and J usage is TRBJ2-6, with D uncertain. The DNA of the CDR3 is TGCGCCAGCAGCTTGGAGGTGGGCTCTGGGGCCAACGTCCTGACTTTC. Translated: CASSLEVGSGANVLTF. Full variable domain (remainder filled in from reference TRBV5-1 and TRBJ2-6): KAGVTQTPRYLIKTRGQQVTLSCSPISGHRSVSWYQQTPGQGLQFLFEYFSETQRNKGNFPGRFSGRQFSNSRSEMNVSTLELGDSALYLCASSLEVGSGANVLTFGAGSRLTVL.